These 32 T cell receptor beta chains were sequenced from one sample in a study of CD8 T cells in ankylosing spondylitis. These receptors' antigens are unknown. Using its own MiXCR run on the 5' RACE reads, TCRdb lists one record per CDR3 protein. The data show 200,000 to 250,000 distinct CDR3 sequences, about a sixth seen once. Points from the study as a whole: Within ankylosing spondylitis blood, a TCR beta motif made up of eight highly homologous variants appeared to be characteristic.

The sequencing sample was made of blood, either unsorted or a sorted T cell fraction (not recorded which). These receptors were obtained from a male donor with ankylosing spondylitis.

V usage is TRBV7-2 and J usage is TRBJ2-5; D is tentatively TRBD1 or TRBD2 (5 bases each). Germline assignment: CDR1 SGHTA and CDR2 FQGNSA. The CDR3 has 15 residues. The V and J ends lost 6 bases and 0 bases respectively, with 14 bases between them. The CDR3: CASRPGTAYQETQYF. DNA of the CDR3: TGTGCCAGCAGACCCGGGACCGCTTACCAAGAGACCCAGTACTTC.

This clonotype was seen a handful of times. This chain connects TRBV29-1 to TRBJ2-7; D not resolved. The CDR3 has 15 amino acids. Between the trimmed V and J ends, which lost 2 bases and 2 bases, there was a span of 16 bases. Germline CDR1 is SQVTM and CDR2 is ANQGSEA. The CDR3 bases are TGCAGCGTTGAAAAGGCAGCTCTAGACACCTACGAGCAGTACTTC. Encoded protein: CSVEKAALDTYEQYF.

The sample holds a few counts of this clonotype. Written as DNA, the CDR3 is TGTGCCAGCAGACACACATTTTACACTGAAGCTTTCTTT. Its protein product is CASRHTFYTEAFF. V and J are TRBV27 and TRBJ1-1; D remains ambiguous. This CDR3 region has 13 residues. Germline CDR1 MNHEY, CDR2 SMNVEV (reference sequence). The V gene lost 6 bases and the J gene lost 3 bases, with 11 bases spanning the gap.

The table lists this clonotype with many counts. This chain joins TRBV12-3 or TRBV12-4 and TRBJ2-2; D is uncertain. The CDR3 sequence is 12 residues long. Trimming stripped 1 base from V and 7 bases from J, with 4 bases between. CDR3 nucleotides: TGTGCCAGCAGTTTAGGGAACGGGGAGCTGTTTTTT. Amino acid sequence: CASSLGNGELFF.

The table lists this clonotype with a few counts. V and J are TRBV27 and TRBJ2-1; 7 positions match TRBD1. Germline-derived CDR1 and CDR2 are MNHEY and SMNVEV (reference sequence). The ends lost 4 bases at V and 7 bases at J; junction bases unmatched: 13. CDR3 size: 16 residues. The CDR3 here is CASSSRDRPTQNEQFF. The CDR3 bases are TGTGCCAGCAGTTCCCGGGACAGACCTACTCAAAATGAGCAGTTCTTC.

The chain joins TRBV29-1 to TRBJ2-5, with 14 bases matching TRBD2. This CDR3 region has 16 residues. Germline V gives CDR1 SQVTM, CDR2 ANQGSEA. With V trimmed by 0 bases and J by 5 bases, 5 bases remained unmatched. CDR3 sequence (DNA): TGCAGCGTTGAAGACGGACTAGCGGGGGGATGGGAGACCCAGTACTTC. Protein sequence: CSVEDGLAGGWETQYF.

Points on this clonotype: Relative to the germline gene, one junction end is altered; a read error may explain this. The V gene is TRBV20-1, the J gene TRBJ2-7; 7 positions match TRBD1. CDR1 and CDR2 (germline): DFQATT, SNEGSKA (reference sequence). This CDR3 is 16 amino acids long. Written as DNA, the CDR3 is TGCAGTGCCAGAGATATCTGGGGGCAGGGGGCCTACGAGCAGTACTTC. It encodes CSARDIWGQGAYEQYF.

This clonotype was counted only a few times. The chain is built from TRBV11-3 and TRBJ2-1; D is perhaps TRBD2 (6 bases). The CDR3 extends over 13 amino acids. V lost 0 bases to trimming and J lost 9 bases, with 9 bases between them. The germline V gene encodes CDR1 SGHNT and CDR2 YENEEA. The CDR3 protein is CASSLDPGGEQFF. The DNA of the CDR3 is TGTGCCAGCAGCTTAGACCCCGGGGGTGAGCAGTTCTTC.

This chain links TRBV7-3 with TRBJ1-1, with TRBD1 as a possible D gene (6 bases). Germline V gene sequence: CDR1 SGHTA, CDR2 FQGTGA. CDR3 length: 13 residues. Trimming left V 5 bases short and J 2 bases short, with 9 bases between. Here the CDR3 reads CASSMDRNTEAFF. CDR3 in DNA: TGTGCCAGCAGCATGGACAGAAACACTGAAGCTTTCTTT.

This clonotype was counted a few times. The rearrangement joins TRBV7-2 to TRBJ2-1; the D gene could be TRBD1 or TRBD2 (5 bases each). The CDR3 sequence is 16 residues long. CDR1 is SGHTA, CDR2 FQGNSA, per germline. V lost 1 base, J lost 0 bases, and 10 bases lay in between. CDR3 sequence (DNA): TGTGCCAGCAGCTTAGGAGGGGACCTCTCCTACAATGAGCAGTTCTTC. This codes for CASSLGGDLSYNEQFF.

Here the CDR3 DNA reads TGTGCCAGCAGTTACTCTGACGAGGGTAGGTCCACTGAAGCTTTCTTT. Translation: CASSYSDEGRSTEAFF. This rearrangement joins TRBV6-2 or TRBV6-3 to TRBJ1-1; D unresolved. CDR1 and CDR2 from the germline V gene are MNHEY and SVGEGT. The V and J ends lost 0 bases and 4 bases respectively, with 15 bases between them. CDR3 size: 16 residues.

In its sample, this clonotype was seen a few times. The junction does not match germline at one end; this may be a read error. V is TRBV4-1 and J is TRBJ2-1, with a weak D call TRBD2 (6 bases). The CDR3 consists of 13 residues. Germline V CDR1 and CDR2: MGHRA, YSYEKL. As DNA, the CDR3 is TGCGCCAGCAGGTGGGACTCCAACAATGAGCAGTTCTTC. This gives the protein CASRWDSNNEQFF.

This clonotype appeared a few times. The rearrangement uses TRBV9 and TRBJ1-2; D is uncertain. Per germline, CDR1 SGDLS and CDR2 YYNGEE. The germline V and J ends were trimmed by 0 bases and 7 bases, with 10 bases remaining between them. The CDR3 consists of 13 residues. The CDR3 sequence: CASSVGGGFGYTF. The CDR3 nucleotides read TGTGCCAGCAGCGTAGGTGGTGGGTTTGGCTACACCTTC. The whole variable domain, remainder taken from reference TRBV9 and TRBJ1-2, is DSGVTQTPKHLITATGQRVTLRCSPRSGDLSVYWYQQSLDQGLQFLIQYYNGEERAKGNILERFSAQQFPDLHSELNLSSLELGDSALYFCASSVGGGFGYTFGSGTRLTVV.

The chain couples TRBV5-1 to TRBJ2-1, with 7 bases matching TRBD2. This CDR3 has 16 residues. With 4 bases clipped from V and 7 bases from J, the junction kept 14 bases outside the gene matches. Germline CDR1 SGHRS, CDR2 YFSETQ. This chain's CDR3 is CASSPPGGGGLNEQFF. CDR3 bases: TGCGCCAGCAGCCCCCCCGGTGGCGGGGGTTTGAATGAGCAGTTCTTC.

There are a few counts of this clonotype. The chain has TRBV7-9 and TRBJ1-1, with D possibly being TRBD1 (5 bases). Germline V CDR1 and CDR2: SEHNR, FQNEAQ (reference sequence). The V end lost 8 bases, the J end lost 1 base, and 14 bases lay between the germline ends. The CDR3 runs 14 residues. The CDR3 reads CASAQGGTNTEAFF. CDR3 bases: TGTGCCAGCGCGCAGGGAGGGACGAACACTGAAGCTTTCTTT. The full variable domain, in which reference TRBV7-9 and TRBJ1-1 provide the parts outside the CDR3, is DTGVSQNPRHKITKRGQNVTFRCDPISEHNRLYWYRQTLGQGPEFLTYFQNEAQLEKSRLLSDRFSAERPKGSFSTLEIQRTEQGDSAMYLCASAQGGTNTEAFFGQGTRLTVV.

The V gene is TRBV7-6, the J gene TRBJ2-2; no firm D call. The CDR3 is 13 amino acids. V gave up 1 base and J gave up 7 bases, with 7 bases separating them. Germline CDR1 reads SGHVS; CDR2 reads FNYEAQ. This chain's CDR3 is CASSLGAHGELFF. The CDR3 DNA follows: TGTGCCAGCAGCTTAGGGGCCCACGGGGAGCTGTTTTTT.

The chain employs TRBV19 and TRBJ2-2; 11 bases match TRBD1. This CDR3 region has 15 residues. Germline V CDR1 and CDR2: LNHDA, SQIVND (reference sequence). The junction had 11 bases not matched to a gene; V was cut back by 11 bases and J by 6 bases. CDR3 coding DNA: TGTGCCTCCCACGAGGACAGGGGGCTGGCCGGGGAGCTGTTTTTT. Residues: CASHEDRGLAGELFF. Based on the CDR3 plus reference TRBV19 and TRBJ2-2, the full variable domain is DGGITQSPKYLFRKEGQNVTLSCEQNLNHDAMYWYRQDPGQGLRLIYYSQIVNDFQKGDIAEGYSVSREKKESFPLTVTSAQKNPTAFYLCASHEDRGLAGELFFGEGSRLTVL.

The sample holds a few counts of this clonotype. V is TRBV27 and J is TRBJ2-7, with a possible D match to TRBD2 (6 bases). The ends were cut back, 3 bases at V and 1 base at J, with 10 bases in the middle. Germline CDR1 reads MNHEY; CDR2 reads SMNVEV (reference sequence). CDR3 length equals 14 residues. For the CDR3, the DNA is TGTGCCAGCAGTTTGGAGGGGCCGTCCTACGAGCAGTACTTC. It encodes CASSLEGPSYEQYF.

At least ten counts were recorded for this clonotype. The J gene is TRBJ2-7, the V gene TRBV20-1, with D perhaps matching TRBD1 (6 bases). Trimming took off 2 bases at V and 2 bases at J, with 13 bases between the two ends. This CDR3 is built from 14 residues. The germline CDR1 and CDR2 sequences are DFQATT and SNEGSKA (reference sequence). This chain's CDR3 is CSARKLDRPYEQYF. The CDR3 nucleotides are TGCAGTGCTAGAAAGTTGGACAGACCCTACGAGCAGTACTTC.

V and J are TRBV4-1 and TRBJ2-5, with D possibly being TRBD1 or TRBD2 (5 bases each). V lost 1 base to trimming and J lost 5 bases, with 14 bases between them. The CDR3 runs 15 residues. Germline V gene sequence: CDR1 MGHRA, CDR2 YSYEKL. The CDR3 spells CASSQVWGLGETQYF. DNA of the CDR3: TGCGCCAGCAGCCAAGTCTGGGGGTTGGGGGAGACCCAGTACTTC.

This clonotype was seen only a few times. The V and J genes are TRBV9 and TRBJ2-1, with TRBD1 matching over 11 bases. CDR3 length: 15 amino acids. From germline, CDR1 is SGDLS and CDR2 YYNGEE. Trimming at V came to 3 bases and at J to 7 bases, leaving 6 bases not matched to a gene. The CDR3 loop is CASSDGTGGWNEQFF. In nucleotides, the CDR3 is TGTGCCAGCAGCGATGGGACAGGGGGATGGAATGAGCAGTTCTTC.

This chain links TRBV24-1 with TRBJ2-1; D gene unclear. The germline gives CDR1 KGHDR, CDR2 SFDVKD. The V gene lost 1 base and the J gene lost 3 bases, with 3 bases spanning the gap. This CDR3 is 13 amino acids long. CDR3 loop: CATSDFVYNEQFF. The CDR3 DNA sequence: TGTGCCACCAGTGATTTCGTCTACAATGAGCAGTTCTTC.

This clonotype was observed a few times. The gene calls are TRBV12-3 or TRBV12-4 and TRBJ2-7; D call uncertain. Trimming removed 5 bases from V and 7 bases from J, with 9 bases in between. The CDR3 length is 11 residues. The CDR3 is CASSTLGEQYF. DNA of the CDR3: TGTGCCAGCAGTACGCTTGGGGAGCAGTACTTC.

This chain uses TRBV6-2 or TRBV6-3 with TRBJ2-1; D may be TRBD2 (6 bases). This CDR3 has 14 amino acids. Germline CDR1 reads MNHEY; CDR2 reads SVGEGT. V gave up 1 base and J gave up 5 bases, with 9 bases separating them. The CDR3 here is CASSYLDYNNEQFF. Here the CDR3 DNA reads TGTGCCAGCAGTTACTTGGACTATAACAATGAGCAGTTCTTC.

The V call is TRBV6-1, the J call TRBJ1-1; D gene unclear. The CDR3 has 14 residues. Per germline, CDR1 MNHNS and CDR2 SASEGT. Trimming left V 7 bases short and J 4 bases short, with 16 bases between. CDR3 residues: CASTLGGASTEAFF. In DNA, the CDR3 is TGTGCCAGCACTCTGGGAGGTGCGAGCACTGAAGCTTTCTTT.

There are a few counts of this clonotype. This chain links TRBV9 with TRBJ2-1, with 11 bases lining up with TRBD1. CDR3 length: 15 residues. The germline CDR1 and CDR2 sequences are SGDLS and YYNGEE. J gave up 5 bases and V 2 bases, and 3 bases lay outside the gene matches. CDR3 DNA: TGTGCCAGCAGCGTCGGACAGGGGGCGAACAATGAGCAGTTCTTC. Encoded protein: CASSVGQGANNEQFF.

The chain has TRBV10-2 and TRBJ1-1, with D hard to call. Per germline, CDR1 WSHSY and CDR2 SAAADI. The V gene lost 8 bases and the J gene lost 2 bases, with 9 bases spanning the gap. CDR3 size: 12 residues. CDR3 in DNA: TGCGCCAGCGAGGCAGCTAACACTGAAGCTTTCTTT. Its protein product is CASEAANTEAFF.

The chain carries TRBV6-2 or TRBV6-3 and TRBJ2-1; D is possibly TRBD1 (6 bases). CDR1 is MNHEY and CDR2 is SVGEGT in the germline V gene. This CDR3 contains 14 residues. V gave up 7 bases and J gave up 1 base, with 11 bases separating them. The CDR3 DNA sequence: TGTGCCAGCAACGAACAGGGATCCTACAATGAGCAGTTCTTC. Protein product: CASNEQGSYNEQFF.

CDR3 DNA: TGCAGTGCTAGAGAACTTGGACTAGCGGGCGGTGAGCAGTTCTTC. This codes for CSARELGLAGGEQFF. V usage is TRBV20-1 and J usage is TRBJ2-1, with 11 bases that match TRBD2. The germline CDR1 and CDR2 sequences are DFQATT and SNEGSKA (reference sequence). With 0 bases clipped from V and 9 bases from J, the junction kept 7 bases outside the gene matches. The CDR3 has 15 amino acids.

Only a few counts were recorded for this clonotype. The chain is built from TRBV28 and TRBJ1-1; TRBD1 is a possible D gene (5 bases). V was shortened by 3 bases and J by 1 base, with 18 bases between the two germline ends. The germline CDR1 and CDR2 sequences are MDHEN and SYDVKM. This CDR3 spans 17 amino acids. This CDR3 reads CASSFRTSGRWNTEAFF. The DNA for the CDR3 is TGTGCCAGCAGTTTCAGAACCTCGGGACGCTGGAACACTGAAGCTTTCTTT.

V usage is TRBV4-3 and J usage is TRBJ2-7; D unclear. CDR1 is LGHNA and CDR2 is YSLEER in the germline V gene. This CDR3 spans 15 amino acids. The ends were cut back, 3 bases at V and 3 bases at J, with 15 bases in the middle. The CDR3 DNA is TGCGCCAGCAGCCATGAGCGATCTCCTATCTACGAGCAGTACTTC. Its protein product is CASSHERSPIYEQYF.

This clonotype was detected many times. This chain connects TRBV12-3 or TRBV12-4 to TRBJ1-2, with 7 positions matching TRBD1. The CDR3 is 15 residues long. J was trimmed by 1 base and V by 4 bases; bases with no gene match: 6. The CDR3 nucleotides read TGTGCCAGCAGTTCAGCCGGGACAGATAACTATGGCTACACCTTC. Protein: CASSSAGTDNYGYTF.